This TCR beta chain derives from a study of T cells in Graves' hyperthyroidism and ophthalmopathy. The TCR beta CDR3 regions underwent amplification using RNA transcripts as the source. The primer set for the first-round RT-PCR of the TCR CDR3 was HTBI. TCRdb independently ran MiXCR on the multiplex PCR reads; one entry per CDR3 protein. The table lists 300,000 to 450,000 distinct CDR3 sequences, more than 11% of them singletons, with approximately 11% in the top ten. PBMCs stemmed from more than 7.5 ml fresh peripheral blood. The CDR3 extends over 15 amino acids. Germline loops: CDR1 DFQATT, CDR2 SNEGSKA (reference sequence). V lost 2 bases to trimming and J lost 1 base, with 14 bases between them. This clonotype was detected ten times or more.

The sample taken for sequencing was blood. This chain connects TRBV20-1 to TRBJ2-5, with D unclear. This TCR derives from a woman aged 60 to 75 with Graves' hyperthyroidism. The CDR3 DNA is TGCAGTGCTAGATCTATGACGTCGGTCCAAGAGACCCAGTACTTC. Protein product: CSARSMTSVQETQYF.